These T cell receptor beta chains were read from a single sample in a study of OX40 agonist ivuxolimab in advanced cancers. Clones were read by immunoSEQ multiplex PCR, and TCRdb kept only the in-frame ones, dropping some. The data show some 69,000 clones, 90% to 95% seen once. The sequenced sample was CD4+ or CD8+ T cells sorted from blood, obtained in a trial of the OX40 agonist ivuxolimab. The receptors originated from an adult with an advanced solid tumor such as melanoma, head and neck, liver or kidney cancer. CDR3s include the opening cysteine and the closing phenylalanine or tryptophan. The order of the fields is clone size, J gene, V gene, CDR3 length, D gene, CDR3 DNA, CDR3 protein. The D gene is left open where the match is weak. Not every row has a clone size; where given, it reads once, few, many or a size class.

size: -; J: TRBJ1-2; V: TRBV9; length: 14; D: -; DNA: TGTGCCAGCAGCGTAGATGGCCGCGCATATGGCTACACCTTC; CDR3: CASSVDGRAYGYTF
size: -; J: TRBJ2-7; V: TRBV6-5; length: 15; D: -; DNA: TGTGCCAGCAGTTACTCGACGGGGGTCTCCTACGAGCAGTACTTC; CDR3: CASSYSTGVSYEQYF
size: -; J: TRBJ1-5; V: TRBV19; length: 16; D: TRBD1; DNA: TGTGCCAGTAGTAGTCGACAGGGGGTCAGCAATCAGCCCCAGCATTTT; CDR3: CASSSRQGVSNQPQHF
size: once; J: TRBJ1-1; V: TRBV2; length: 14; D: TRBD1; DNA: TGTGCCAGCAGGGGGGGACAGACCCACACTGAAGCTTTCTTT; CDR3: CASRGGQTHTEAFF
size: -; J: TRBJ2-7; V: TRBV29-1; length: 13; D: TRBD1; DNA: TGCAGCGCGGGACAGGGGGTCTCCTACGAGCAGTACTTC; CDR3: CSAGQGVSYEQYF
size: once; J: TRBJ2-1; V: TRBV15; length: 14; D: TRBD2; DNA: TGTGCCGGAGGAGCGGGAGGGTCAGGCGGGGAGCAGTTCTTC; CDR3: CAGGAGGSGGEQFF
size: once; J: TRBJ1-1; V: TRBV11-2; length: 14; D: -; DNA: TGTGCCAGCAGCTTAGGACAGGTGGGAACTGAAGCTTTCTTT; CDR3: CASSLGQVGTEAFF
size: -; J: TRBJ1-4; V: TRBV30; length: 13; D: -; DNA: TGTGCCTGGAGTAGGCAATTGCGGGAAAAACTGTTTTTT; CDR3: CAWSRQLREKLFF
size: once; J: TRBJ2-7; V: TRBV29-1; length: 13; D: -; DNA: TGCAGCGTGGCACAGGGAATATATGACGAGCAGTACTTC; CDR3: CSVAQGIYDEQYF
size: -; J: TRBJ2-7; V: TRBV25-1; length: 16; D: -; DNA: TGTGCCAGCAGTGAATATGGGGTGGGCAGATCCTACGAGCAGTACTTC; CDR3: CASSEYGVGRSYEQYF
size: -; J: TRBJ2-2; V: TRBV18; length: 12; D: -; DNA: TGTGCCAGCTCACCATCCACCGGGGAGCTGTTTTTT; CDR3: CASSPSTGELFF
size: -; J: TRBJ2-1; V: TRBV9; length: 15; D: TRBD1; DNA: TGTGCCAGCAGCGCAACCGGACAGGGTTCAAATGAGCAGTTCTTC; CDR3: CASSATGQGSNEQFF
size: -; J: TRBJ2-2; V: TRBV5-1; length: 17; D: -; DNA: TGCGCCAGCAGCGTCCAGATCGGTACAATGAACACCGGGGAGCTGTTTTTT; CDR3: CASSVQIGTMNTGELFF
size: -; J: TRBJ1-5; V: TRBV28; length: 14; D: TRBD1; DNA: TGTGCCAGCAAAAGGGACAGGGTAGGTCAGCCCCAGCATTTT; CDR3: CASKRDRVGQPQHF
size: -; J: TRBJ2-1; V: TRBV5-1; length: 16; D: -; DNA: TGCGCCAGCAGTCGGCAGGGGCAAAGCTCCTACAATGAGCAGTTCTTC; CDR3: CASSRQGQSSYNEQFF
size: -; J: TRBJ1-2; V: TRBV19; length: 13; D: -; DNA: TGTGCCAGTAGTATAGGTGGGGGCGGAGGCTACACCTTC; CDR3: CASSIGGGGGYTF
size: -; J: TRBJ1-2; V: TRBV10-2; length: 13; D: -; DNA: TGCGCCAGCAGTGAAGTCGGAAACTATGGCTACACCTTC; CDR3: CASSEVGNYGYTF
size: few; J: TRBJ1-1; V: TRBV14; length: 16; D: -; DNA: TGTGCCAGCAGCCCGACAGTGAGCAGGCTAAACACTGAAGCTTTCTTT; CDR3: CASSPTVSRLNTEAFF
size: -; J: TRBJ1-4; V: TRBV9; length: 14; D: -; DNA: TGTGCCAGCAGCGTAAGTGGGGGGAATGAAAAACTGTTTTTT; CDR3: CASSVSGGNEKLFF
size: -; J: TRBJ2-7; V: TRBV4-1; length: 16; D: -; DNA: TGCGCCAGCAGCCAAGTCCGGGAGAGGGGCTCCTACGAGCAGTACTTC; CDR3: CASSQVRERGSYEQYF
size: -; J: TRBJ2-2; V: TRBV5-6; length: 15; D: TRBD1; DNA: TGTGCCAGCAGCACAACAACAGGGGGCGGCGGGGAGCTGTTTTTT; CDR3: CASSTTTGGGGELFF
size: -; J: TRBJ1-4; V: TRBV27; length: 16; D: TRBD1; DNA: TGTGCCAGCAGTTTATCCCCGGGACAGCTTAATGAAAAACTGTTTTTT; CDR3: CASSLSPGQLNEKLFF
size: once; J: TRBJ1-1; V: TRBV10-1; length: 13; D: -; DNA: TGCGCCAGCAGTGAAATCCCGGGCACTGAAGCTTTCTTT; CDR3: CASSEIPGTEAFF
size: -; J: TRBJ1-5; V: TRBV28; length: 17; D: -; DNA: TGTGCCAGCAGTTTATTAGGGGGGCGGTTAAGCAATCAGCCCCAGCATTTT; CDR3: CASSLLGGRLSNQPQHF
size: -; J: TRBJ2-3; V: TRBV10-2; length: 15; D: TRBD2; DNA: TGCGCCAGCAGAGAAGGGACTAGCAGGGCAGATACGCAGTATTTT; CDR3: CASREGTSRADTQYF
size: -; J: TRBJ2-1; V: TRBV21-1; length: 19; D: -; DNA: TGTGCCAGCAGCAAAGTCGGAGCGGACCCAGGGAAGTCCTACAATGAGCAGTTCTTC; CDR3: CASSKVGADPGKSYNEQFF
size: -; J: TRBJ2-2; V: TRBV2; length: 18; D: TRBD2; DNA: TGTGCCAGCAGTGCGGTGCTAGCGGGACCCGCGAACACCGGGGAGCTGTTTTTT; CDR3: CASSAVLAGPANTGELFF
size: -; J: TRBJ2-1; V: TRBV6-1; length: 15; D: TRBD2; DNA: TGTGCCAGCACCCAGACTAGCGGGAGCTACAATGAGCAGTTCTTC; CDR3: CASTQTSGSYNEQFF
size: -; J: TRBJ1-1; V: TRBV5-1; length: 15; D: -; DNA: TGCGCCAGCAGCTTTAACAGCCCAGGGCTCACTGAAGCTTTCTTT; CDR3: CASSFNSPGLTEAFF
size: -; J: TRBJ2-1; V: TRBV11-2; length: 15; D: TRBD1; DNA: TGTGCCAGCAGTCAGGGGGCGGGATATCACAATGAGCAGTTCTTC; CDR3: CASSQGAGYHNEQFF
size: -; J: TRBJ2-3; V: TRBV4-1; length: 17; D: -; DNA: TGCGCCAGCAGCCAGCCCACCGGCGTAGCGGCGCAGGGTACGCAGTATTTT; CDR3: CASSQPTGVAAQGTQYF
size: -; J: TRBJ2-7; V: TRBV10-2; length: 15; D: -; DNA: TGCGCCAGCAGCCACCCCCAGAAAACCAACTACGAGCAGTACTTC; CDR3: CASSHPQKTNYEQYF
size: -; J: TRBJ1-1; V: TRBV4-2; length: 15; D: -; DNA: TGTGCCAGCAACCAAGGGCCGGGACTGAACACTGAAGCTTTCTTT; CDR3: CASNQGPGLNTEAFF
size: -; J: TRBJ1-5; V: TRBV5-8; length: 16; D: -; DNA: TGTGCCAGCAGCTTGTTCGTGGGATTGGGCAATCAGCCCCAGCATTTT; CDR3: CASSLFVGLGNQPQHF
size: -; J: TRBJ1-1; V: TRBV27; length: 12; D: -; DNA: TGTGCCAGCAGTTTTGAGAACACTGAAGCTTTCTTT; CDR3: CASSFENTEAFF
size: few; J: TRBJ2-1; V: TRBV5-1; length: 16; D: TRBD1; DNA: TGCGCCAGCAGCCGAAATCTCCGGGACAGAGACAATGAGCAGTTCTTC; CDR3: CASSRNLRDRDNEQFF
size: -; J: TRBJ1-5; V: TRBV30; length: 13; D: -; DNA: TGTGCCTGGAAGGGTAATGGCAATCAGCCCCAGCATTTT; CDR3: CAWKGNGNQPQHF
size: -; J: TRBJ1-5; V: TRBV18; length: 15; D: -; DNA: TGTGCCAGCTCACCGCCCGGGGCCTCCAATCAGCCCCAGCATTTT; CDR3: CASSPPGASNQPQHF
size: -; J: TRBJ2-5; V: TRBV19; length: 14; D: -; DNA: TGTGCCAGTAGTACCTCCCCGGACCAAGAGACCCAGTACTTC; CDR3: CASSTSPDQETQYF
size: -; J: TRBJ2-5; V: TRBV19; length: 13; D: -; DNA: TGTGCCAGTAGAGGGGAGAGAGGTGAGACCCAGTACTTC; CDR3: CASRGERGETQYF
size: -; J: TRBJ1-3; V: TRBV28; length: 15; D: TRBD1; DNA: TGTGCCAGCAGTCTGCAGGGGGTATCTCGACGCACCATATATTTT; CDR3: CASSLQGVSRRTIYF
size: -; J: TRBJ1-4; V: TRBV11-2; length: 15; D: TRBD1; DNA: TGTGCCAGCAGCCCTCGGACAGGGAATAATGAAAAACTGTTTTTT; CDR3: CASSPRTGNNEKLFF
size: -; J: TRBJ1-4; V: TRBV19; length: 15; D: -; DNA: TGTGCCAGTAGTATTGCGGTGGGGCTTAATGAAAAACTGTTTTTT; CDR3: CASSIAVGLNEKLFF
size: -; J: TRBJ1-1; V: TRBV27; length: 13; D: -; DNA: TGTGCCAGCAGGTCGGGTCGGAACACTGAAGCTTTCTTT; CDR3: CASRSGRNTEAFF
size: -; J: TRBJ2-3; V: TRBV19; length: 15; D: -; DNA: TGTGCCAGTGGGGGGGCGGGAGCCTTCGCAGATACGCAGTATTTT; CDR3: CASGGAGAFADTQYF
size: -; J: TRBJ2-3; V: TRBV18; length: 15; D: -; DNA: TGTGCCAGCTCACCACGGACCACTAGCACAGATACGCAGTATTTT; CDR3: CASSPRTTSTDTQYF
size: once; J: TRBJ1-5; V: TRBV6-1; length: 14; D: -; DNA: TGTGCCAGCTCTTTGATTCATAGCAATCAGCCCCAGCATTTT; CDR3: CASSLIHSNQPQHF
size: -; J: TRBJ1-2; V: TRBV6-1; length: 15; D: -; DNA: TGTGCCAGCAGTGAACGGGGAGGGTCGGTCTATGGCTACACCTTC; CDR3: CASSERGGSVYGYTF
size: -; J: TRBJ2-3; V: TRBV10-3; length: 15; D: TRBD2; DNA: TGTGCCATTAGCGGGAGGGGGACTAGCACAGATACGCAGTATTTT; CDR3: CAISGRGTSTDTQYF
size: -; J: TRBJ1-2; V: TRBV5-1; length: 16; D: -; DNA: TGCGCCAGCAGCTTGTCTTCGGGACGGAATAACTATGGCTACACCTTC; CDR3: CASSLSSGRNNYGYTF
size: once; J: TRBJ2-5; V: TRBV7-2; length: 16; D: -; DNA: TGTGCCAGCAGCTCCCGGGGGATAGTAAATTGGGAGACCCAGTACTTC; CDR3: CASSSRGIVNWETQYF
size: -; J: TRBJ1-2; V: TRBV27; length: 14; D: -; DNA: TGTGCCAGCAGTTTATCAGTGGTTAACCATGGCTACACCTTC; CDR3: CASSLSVVNHGYTF
size: -; J: TRBJ1-5; V: TRBV27; length: 14; D: TRBD1; DNA: TGTGCCAGCAGTCGGACAGGGGGATATCAGCCCCAGCATTTT; CDR3: CASSRTGGYQPQHF
size: -; J: TRBJ1-1; V: TRBV19; length: 12; D: -; DNA: TGTGCCAGTATGGACATGAACACTGAAGCTTTCTTT; CDR3: CASMDMNTEAFF
size: once; J: TRBJ2-5; V: TRBV6-5; length: 14; D: -; DNA: TGTGCCAGCAGTCCTCGGACATACCAAGAGACCCAGTACTTC; CDR3: CASSPRTYQETQYF
size: -; J: TRBJ1-2; V: TRBV6-1; length: 15; D: TRBD1; DNA: TGTGCCAGCGGGGTCCAACAGGGGAAGAGAGATGGCTACACCTTC; CDR3: CASGVQQGKRDGYTF
size: -; J: TRBJ1-3; V: TRBV2; length: 15; D: -; DNA: TGTGCCAGTATGTCAGGGGCTCTCTCTGGAAACACCATATATTTT; CDR3: CASMSGALSGNTIYF